These T cell receptor beta chains were read from a single sample in a study of cytomegalovirus exposure and HLA in healthy donors. The table came from immunoSEQ multiplex PCR; TCRdb's copy has only in-frame clones and leaves some out. The sample carries 85,000 to 120,000 clones, 60% to 85% recorded once. The sample comprised PBMCs. These receptors all come from a male donor in good health and CMV-seropositive. Each CDR3 is given with its conserved first and last residue. A D gene is named only where the DNA matches it firmly. Expanded clones get a size class; other rows say once, few or many, or leave the size out.

d_gene: TRBD2; v_gene: TRBV7-6; abundance: .; j_gene: TRBJ2-1; CDR3aa: CASSLLPSGANEQFF; CDR3nt: TGTGCCAGCAGCTTACTCCCTAGCGGCGCCAATGAGCAGTTCTTC
d_gene: .; v_gene: TRBV4-1; abundance: .; j_gene: TRBJ2-3; CDR3aa: CASSQAQGSTDTQYF; CDR3nt: TGCGCCAGCAGCCAAGCACAGGGCAGCACAGATACGCAGTATTTT
d_gene: TRBD1; v_gene: TRBV9; abundance: .; j_gene: TRBJ1-1; CDR3aa: CASSATGAGFQDTEAFF; CDR3nt: TGTGCCAGCAGCGCTACAGGGGCGGGTTTTCAGGACACTGAAGCTTTCTTT
d_gene: TRBD1; v_gene: TRBV2; abundance: .; j_gene: TRBJ1-5; CDR3aa: CASSEGDRGHQPQHF; CDR3nt: TGTGCCAGCAGTGAGGGGGACAGGGGGCATCAGCCCCAGCATTTT
d_gene: TRBD2; v_gene: TRBV9; abundance: .; j_gene: TRBJ2-3; CDR3aa: CASSVAGGASTDTQYF; CDR3nt: TGTGCCAGCAGCGTAGCGGGGGGGGCTAGCACAGATACGCAGTATTTT
d_gene: .; v_gene: TRBV5-1; abundance: .; j_gene: TRBJ2-7; CDR3aa: CASSLGQELDRQYF; CDR3nt: TGCGCCAGCAGCTTGGGGCAGGAACTCGATCGGCAGTACTTC
d_gene: .; v_gene: TRBV6-6; abundance: .; j_gene: TRBJ2-3; CDR3aa: CASRYEVPGTDTQYF; CDR3nt: TGTGCCAGCAGGTACGAAGTTCCGGGCACAGATACGCAGTATTTT
d_gene: TRBD1; v_gene: TRBV9; abundance: .; j_gene: TRBJ1-1; CDR3aa: CASSRETGVNTEAFF; CDR3nt: TGTGCCAGCAGCCGGGAGACAGGGGTGAACACTGAAGCTTTCTTT
d_gene: .; v_gene: TRBV5-1; abundance: .; j_gene: TRBJ2-1; CDR3aa: CASSLVRYNEQFF; CDR3nt: TGCGCCAGCAGCTTGGTGCGCTACAATGAGCAGTTCTTC
d_gene: .; v_gene: TRBV7-6; abundance: .; j_gene: TRBJ2-1; CDR3aa: CASSSGLPGWYNEQFF; CDR3nt: TGTGCCAGCAGCTCCGGACTCCCCGGGTGGTACAATGAGCAGTTCTTC
d_gene: TRBD2; v_gene: TRBV15; abundance: few; j_gene: TRBJ2-5; CDR3aa: CATSGGGGETQYF; CDR3nt: TGTGCCACCAGCGGGGGGGGAGGAGAGACCCAGTACTTC
d_gene: .; v_gene: TRBV7-2; abundance: .; j_gene: TRBJ1-6; CDR3aa: CASSLVGDNSPLHF; CDR3nt: TGTGCCAGCAGCTTAGTAGGGGATAATTCACCCCTCCACTTT
d_gene: .; v_gene: TRBV27; abundance: .; j_gene: TRBJ1-5; CDR3aa: CASSYQGSNQPQHF; CDR3nt: TGTGCCAGCAGTTACCAGGGTTCCAATCAGCCCCAGCATTTT
d_gene: TRBD1; v_gene: TRBV7-2; abundance: few; j_gene: TRBJ2-3; CDR3aa: CASSVFRGRGTDTQYF; CDR3nt: TGTGCCAGCAGCGTCTTCAGGGGGCGGGGCACAGATACGCAGTATTTT
d_gene: TRBD2; v_gene: TRBV28; abundance: .; j_gene: TRBJ2-7; CDR3aa: CASIARGLAASSYEQYF; CDR3nt: TGTGCCAGCATAGCCCGGGGACTAGCTGCAAGCTCCTACGAGCAGTACTTC
d_gene: .; v_gene: TRBV27; abundance: .; j_gene: TRBJ1-1; CDR3aa: CASSFGQTNTEAFF; CDR3nt: TGTGCCAGCAGTTTTGGACAGACTAACACTGAAGCTTTCTTT
d_gene: TRBD1; v_gene: TRBV6-6; abundance: .; j_gene: TRBJ1-4; CDR3aa: CASSKGQGARSEKLFF; CDR3nt: TGTGCCAGCAGTAAGGGACAGGGGGCGAGATCTGAAAAACTGTTTTTT
d_gene: TRBD1; v_gene: TRBV11-2; abundance: .; j_gene: TRBJ2-7; CDR3aa: CASSLARRDRVFVEQYF; CDR3nt: TGTGCCAGCAGCTTAGCACGCCGGGACAGGGTTTTCGTCGAGCAGTACTTC
d_gene: TRBD1; v_gene: TRBV7-2; abundance: .; j_gene: TRBJ2-2; CDR3aa: CASSPGDRADTGELFF; CDR3nt: TGTGCCAGCAGCCCTGGGGACAGGGCGGACACCGGGGAGCTGTTTTTT
d_gene: .; v_gene: TRBV29-1; abundance: .; j_gene: TRBJ1-2; CDR3aa: CSVIPGEVHGYTF; CDR3nt: TGCAGCGTGATCCCGGGAGAAGTTCATGGCTACACCTTC
d_gene: .; v_gene: TRBV28; abundance: .; j_gene: TRBJ2-7; CDR3aa: CASSFAGATYEQYF; CDR3nt: TGTGCCAGCAGTTTCGCGGGGGCGACCTACGAGCAGTACTTC
d_gene: TRBD2; v_gene: TRBV4-2; abundance: .; j_gene: TRBJ2-1; CDR3aa: CASTKREGDEQFF; CDR3nt: TGTGCCAGCACCAAACGGGAGGGCGATGAGCAGTTCTTC